This is a list of T cell receptor beta chains from one sample in a study of T cell responses to AZD1222 COVID-19 vaccine. The assay was immunoSEQ multiplex PCR, and TCRdb's table has in-frame clones only and misses some. There are roughly 150,000 clones in the sample; 80% to 90% occur only once, and about 8.9% lies in the top ten. The material sequenced was peripheral blood, taken 28 days after the second AZD1222 dose. The receptors stem from an adult who received the AZD1222 COVID-19 vaccine. Both conserved end residues are part of each CDR3.

cdr3_length,j_call,v_call,cdr3_aa
15,TRBJ2-5,TRBV7-8,CASSSTPGQLETQYF
14,TRBJ1-1,TRBV5-1,CASSLVGMNTEAFF
14,TRBJ2-1,TRBV4-3,CASSQVGSGYEQFF
15,TRBJ1-2,TRBV18,CASSPGTGGNYGYTF
13,TRBJ1-5,TRBV20-1,CSASDRVGQPQHF
16,TRBJ1-3,TRBV18,CASSPGQGLSGNTIYF
14,TRBJ2-7,TRBV7-3,CASSPLAGGHEQYF
11,TRBJ2-7,TRBV12-3/TRBV12-4,CASSLINEQYF
14,TRBJ1-4,TRBV5-1,CASSLTTGNEKLFF
14,TRBJ2-7,TRBV11-2,CAAGGSSHSYEQYF
15,TRBJ2-2,TRBV7-2,CASNILGANTGELFF
13,TRBJ1-2,TRBV7-2,CASSVGLQGGYTF
15,TRBJ2-7,TRBV19,CATQAGGSRSYEQYF
17,TRBJ2-7,TRBV25-1,CASSEWDDRAGDYEQYF
13,TRBJ1-1,TRBV28,CASSLDSYTEAFF
14,TRBJ1-1,TRBV11-2,CATNRGRTNTEAFF
17,TRBJ1-1,TRBV19,CASSIVRGIDIITEAFF
13,TRBJ1-1,TRBV5-4,CASSFKGGTEAFF
18,TRBJ1-2,TRBV5-6,CASSLALMRTGRKYGYTF
15,TRBJ1-5,TRBV15,CATSRVDRIDVPQHF
18,TRBJ2-1,TRBV7-3,CASSLEGGSTSSYNEQFF
14,TRBJ1-3,TRBV7-2,CASGLVSSGNTIYF
15,TRBJ2-3,TRBV2,CASKTGTRNTDTQYF
15,TRBJ2-7,TRBV5-5,CASSLSPGPTYEQYF
15,TRBJ1-2,TRBV28,CASSLTPGGGYGYTF
13,TRBJ2-7,TRBV20-1,CSASLAGGYEQYF
15,TRBJ1-1,TRBV7-9,CASSLGGQGGTEAFF
15,TRBJ1-2,TRBV10-3,CAISLRDRGNYGYTF
12,TRBJ1-2,TRBV9,CASSVAGGGYTF
15,TRBJ2-5,TRBV7-9,CASSLLTGPGETQYF
14,TRBJ2-1,TRBV6-5,CAITKGKSGNEQFF
19,TRBJ2-5,TRBV11-2,CASSQTFGTSGSLRETQYF
16,TRBJ2-1,TRBV6-2/TRBV6-3,CASSRRTSGRLREQFF
14,TRBJ1-1,TRBV28,CASSSTGMNTEAFF
16,TRBJ2-7,TRBV11-2,CASSSLFRRTRYEQYF
15,TRBJ1-1,TRBV18,CASSPSQGEHTEAFF
13,TRBJ1-2,TRBV18,CASLKDGNYGYTF
16,TRBJ2-1,TRBV5-1,CASSSLSGRAYNEQFF
16,TRBJ1-2,TRBV19,CASRRNTEGTNYGYTF